The 12 T cell receptor beta chains below all came from one sample that was sequenced in a study of T cell responses to AZD1222 COVID-19 vaccine. TCRdb keeps only in-frame clones here, not all; method: immunoSEQ multiplex PCR. The repertoire holds roughly 98,000 clones, with about 88% as singletons. Sample: peripheral blood, taken 28 days after the second AZD1222 dose. All receptors derive from an adult who received the AZD1222 COVID-19 vaccine.

V is TRBV25-1 and J is TRBJ1-3; no clear D gene. The CDR3 totals 12 residues. Germline CDR1 is MGHDK and CDR2 is SYGVNS. V was cut by 3 bases and J by 4 bases, with 4 bases left in between. The CDR3 coding sequence is TGTGCCAGCAGTGAGGAAGGAAACACCATATATTTT. As protein: CASSEEGNTIYF.

This clone is a singleton in its sample. The chain links TRBV21-1 to TRBJ2-4. TRBV21-1 represents a pseudogene. This CDR3 comprises 17 residues. The CDR3 nucleotides read TGTGCCAGCAGCAGCCCCGGGCAACCGTTAGCCAAAAACATTCAGTACTTC. It is translated as CASSSPGQPLAKNIQYF.

The rearrangement joins TRBV5-4 to TRBJ1-4; TRBD1 matches 7 bases. The germline gives CDR1 SGHNT, CDR2 YYREEE (reference sequence). V trimming: 4 bases; J trimming: 5 bases; junction bases outside the gene matches: 11. CDR3 size: 16 residues. CDR3 region: CASSPDLDRRNEKLFF. The DNA for the CDR3 is TGTGCCAGCAGCCCCGATTTGGACAGGAGGAATGAAAAACTGTTTTTT. The full variable domain, in which reference TRBV5-4 and TRBJ1-4 provide the parts outside the CDR3, is ETGVTQSPTHLIKTRGQQVTLRCSSQSGHNTVSWYQQALGQGPQFIFQYYREEENGRGNFPPRFSGLQFPNYSSELNVNALELDDSALYLCASSPDLDRRNEKLFFGSGTQLSVL.

The chain joins TRBV5-1 to TRBJ2-7, with D possibly being TRBD1 or TRBD2 (5 bases each). V dropped 2 bases and J dropped 2 bases, with 20 bases sitting between them. In germline, CDR1 is SGHRS, CDR2 YFSETQ. The CDR3 totals 17 residues. The CDR3 sequence: CASSLRGRGYVTYEQYF. CDR3 DNA: TGCGCCAGCAGCTTACGGGGTAGGGGCTATGTGACCTACGAGCAGTACTTC.

The CDR3 region is CASSQDRDAGQGYSGNTIYF. CDR3 DNA sequence: TGTGCCAGCAGCCAAGATCGGGACGCGGGACAGGGCTACTCTGGAAACACCATATATTTT. The chain joins TRBV4-2 to TRBJ1-3; 9 bases are a match to TRBD1. V shed 0 bases and J 0 bases; nucleotides not matched to a gene: 12. This CDR3 has 20 amino acids. Germline loops: CDR1 LGHNA, CDR2 YNFKEQ.

The V gene is TRBV29-1, the J gene TRBJ2-2; 7 bases match TRBD2. The CDR3 has 14 residues. Losses at the gene ends were 4 bases for V and 6 bases for J; bases not matched to a gene: 8. CDR1 is SQVTM, CDR2 ANQGSEA, per germline. The CDR3 sequence: CSVGVQGGPGELFF. Here the CDR3 DNA reads TGCAGCGTTGGAGTCCAGGGAGGGCCCGGGGAGCTGTTTTTT.

This clone has only one observation. This chain links TRBV7-6 with TRBJ2-2; 12 bases align to TRBD2. The CDR3 spans 17 residues. Germline lookup yields CDR1 SGHVS and CDR2 FNYEAQ. The junction had 10 bases not matched to a gene; V was cut back by 4 bases and J by 7 bases. The CDR3 DNA reads TGTGCCAGCAGCTCTCTAGCGGGAGGGCCTAGGAACGGGGAGCTGTTTTTT. Its translation is CASSSLAGGPRNGELFF.

This clone is a singleton in its sample. This chain links TRBV7-9 with TRBJ1-2; D call uncertain. The V gene's germline CDR1 is SEHNR and CDR2 FQNEAQ (reference sequence). The CDR3 is made up of 14 amino acids. Trimming removed 4 bases at V and 10 bases at J, with 19 bases between. DNA of the CDR3: TGTGCCAGCAGCTCCTCCGGGTCTGTCCCGTCCTACACCTTC. Residues: CASSSSGSVPSYTF.

The rearrangement joins TRBV5-1 to TRBJ2-7; the match to TRBD1 covers 10 bases. Germline V lookup: CDR1 SGHRS, CDR2 YFSETQ. J was trimmed by 7 bases and V by 5 bases; bases with no gene match: 12. CDR3 size: 15 residues. The CDR3 loop is CASSFGQGELKEQYF. CDR3 nucleotide sequence: TGCGCCAGCAGTTTTGGACAGGGGGAGTTGAAAGAGCAGTACTTC.

The J gene is TRBJ2-7, the V gene TRBV2; D uncertain. The CDR3 spans 11 residues. Germline CDR1 is SNHLY and CDR2 is FYNNEI. Deletions cut 6 bases from V and 2 bases from J, with 5 bases between. The CDR3 sequence: CASSYTYEQYF. As DNA, the CDR3 is TGTGCCAGCAGCTACACCTACGAGCAGTACTTC.

This clone was detected only once. J is TRBJ2-1 and V is TRBV2; D perhaps matches TRBD2 (6 bases). Germline-derived CDR1 and CDR2 are SNHLY and FYNNEI. V gave up 4 bases and J gave up 9 bases, with 10 bases separating them. The CDR3 is 12 residues long. CDR3 sequence (DNA): TGTGCCAGCAGTGTACTAGCTGGTGAGCAGTTCTTC. Its protein is CASSVLAGEQFF.

The gene calls are TRBV7-3 and TRBJ1-5; 8 bases are a match to TRBD1. Trimming removed 0 bases from V and 0 bases from J; junction bases left unmatched: 7. The CDR3 loop spans 18 amino acids. Looked up from germline, CDR1 is SGHTA and CDR2 is FQGTGA. The CDR3 coding sequence is TGTGCCAGCAGCTTAACCTTGGCAGGGGGCTATAGCAATCAGCCCCAGCATTTT. Its protein product is CASSLTLAGGYSNQPQHF.